This T cell receptor (beta chain) was captured in a study of post-analysis software for immune sequencing data. Turning to this clonotype: Its antigen is currently unknown.

Per germline, CDR1 MDHEN and CDR2 SYDVKM. The CDR3 sequence is 14 residues long. V lost 10 bases and J 8 bases, leaving 21 bases between the germline ends. Broader study findings: By F measure, samples from a shared preparation batch strongly co-clustered. Roughly five TRBV segments were more frequent in patients than controls; TRBV5-6, TRBV5-1 and TRBV20-1 belonged to this group.

cDNA libraries of TCR beta carried unique molecular identifiers. MiXCR was run by TCRdb on the PCR reads, yielding one entry per CDR3 protein. Of some 500,000 distinct CDR3 sequences in the sample, under 55% were seen once. J is TRBJ2-1 and V is TRBV28; a possible D gene is TRBD1 (6 bases). Sequencing was carried out using blood. The sequence derives from a girl aged 10 to 17 with multiple sclerosis. CDR3 in amino acids: CATLKQGPRDEQFF. The DNA of the CDR3 is TGTGCCACGCTTAAACAGGGCCCTAGGGATGAGCAGTTCTTC. Combining the CDR3 with reference TRBV28 and TRBJ2-1 gives the whole variable domain DVKVTQSSRYLVKRTGEKVFLECVQDMDHENMFWYRQDPGLGLRLIYFSYDVKMKEKGDIPEGYSVSREKKERFSLILESASTNQTSMYLCATLKQGPRDEQFFGPGTRLTVL.